What follows are 11 T cell receptor beta chains derived from one specimen sequenced in a study of T cell changes during pregnancy in multiple sclerosis (dated by TCRdb to about 2019). Receptor libraries were prepared by the immunoSEQ multiplex PCR assay. The immuneACCESS repertoire file appears here via TCRdb, limited to in-frame rearrangements. These files lack a portion of the clones; in checked studies, under half of the deficit traces to unresolved V genes, and the cause of the others is not known. The table for this sample lists 98,000 or so clones; approximately 93% of them were counted only once. The ten largest clones capture around 0.99% of the sample. Sequenced material: peripheral blood, taken after pregnancy. The origin of the receptors is a female donor with multiple sclerosis, enrolled in a pregnancy study.

The rearrangement joins TRBV5-1 to TRBJ1-4; D unclear. V shed 1 base and J shed 6 bases, with 10 bases lying between them. This CDR3 spans 14 amino acids. The germline gives CDR1 SGHRS, CDR2 YFSETQ. The CDR3 sequence is CASSLRGFDEKLFF. For the CDR3, the DNA is TGCGCCAGCAGCTTGCGGGGATTTGATGAAAAACTGTTTTTT. The variable domain in full, with the rest retrieved from reference TRBV5-1 and TRBJ1-4, is KAGVTQTPRYLIKTRGQQVTLSCSPISGHRSVSWYQQTPGQGLQFLFEYFSETQRNKGNFPGRFSGRQFSNSRSEMNVSTLELGDSALYLCASSLRGFDEKLFFGSGTQLSVL.

V gene TRBV5-1 combines with J gene TRBJ1-4, with 7 nucleotides matching TRBD1. The germline gives CDR1 SGHRS, CDR2 YFSETQ. Unmatched junction bases numbered 7, after V lost 3 bases and J lost 2 bases. The CDR3 is made up of 16 amino acids. The CDR3 nucleotides read TGCGCCAGCAGCTGGCAGGGGGGTCAGACTAATGAAAAACTGTTTTTT. Translated: CASSWQGGQTNEKLFF.

The genes are TRBV29-1 and TRBJ1-2; 9 bases agree with TRBD1. This CDR3 is 13 amino acids long. The V segment lost 3 bases and the J segment 4 bases; nucleotides outside the gene matches: 3. The V gene's germline CDR1 is SQVTM and CDR2 ANQGSEA. Here the CDR3 reads CSVDTGGLYGYTF. The CDR3, as DNA: TGCAGCGTTGATACAGGGGGCCTCTATGGCTACACCTTC. Combining the CDR3 with reference TRBV29-1 and TRBJ1-2 gives the whole variable domain SAVISQKPSRDICQRGTSLTIQCQVDSQVTMMFWYRQQPGQSLTLIATANQGSEATYESGFVIDKFPISRPNLTFSTLTVSNMSPEDSSIYLCSVDTGGLYGYTFGSGTRLTVV.

This chain joins TRBV18 and TRBJ2-1; 9 nucleotides line up with TRBD2. This CDR3 is 14 amino acids long. Germline V gene sequence: CDR1 KGHSH, CDR2 LQKENI. With 10 bases clipped from V and 7 bases from J, the junction kept 11 bases outside the gene matches. The CDR3 DNA is TGTGCCAACGGGCGCGGGAGGGCACCTAATGAGCAGTTCTTC. Translating it yields CANGRGRAPNEQFF. The variable domain in full, completed from reference TRBV18 and TRBJ2-1, reads NAGVMQNPRHLVRRRGQEARLRCSPMKGHSHVYWYRQLPEEGLKFMVYLQKENIIDESGMPKERFSAEFPKEGPSILRIQQVVRGDSAAYFCANGRGRAPNEQFFGPGTRLTVL.

This chain uses TRBV27 with TRBJ2-7, with 7 nucleotides matching TRBD1. The V and J ends lost 5 bases and 6 bases, in that order; junction bases with no gene match: 19. CDR1 is MNHEY and CDR2 is SMNVEV in the germline V gene (reference sequence). This CDR3 spans 17 amino acids. CDR3 sequence reads: CASSGLQGWNALGEQYF. CDR3 sequence (DNA): TGTGCCAGCAGTGGCCTACAGGGGTGGAATGCGTTGGGCGAGCAGTACTTC.

This clone was recorded only once. This chain joins TRBV6-6 and TRBJ2-2; tentatively, D is TRBD1 (7 bases). Trimming shortened V by 2 bases and J by 5 bases, and 12 bases separated the two germline ends. The CDR3 has 15 amino acids. Germline CDR1 is MNHNY and CDR2 is SVGAGI (reference sequence). CDR3 DNA: TGTGCCAGCAGTTACGAGGGGGCGGGGACCGGGGAGCTGTTTTTT. Protein product: CASSYEGAGTGELFF.

The chain couples TRBV27 to TRBJ2-7; a possible D gene is TRBD1 (6 bases). Trimming removed 5 bases at V and 1 base at J, with 12 bases between. Germline lookup yields CDR1 MNHEY and CDR2 SMNVEV (reference sequence). CDR3 length equals 14 residues. The CDR3 sequence: CASSPTGQSYEQYF. The CDR3 DNA is TGTGCCAGCAGTCCGACTGGACAGTCCTACGAGCAGTACTTC.

V usage is TRBV5-1 and J usage is TRBJ2-1, with 16 bases identical to TRBD2. Trimming cost V 4 bases and J 2 bases; bases outside gene matches: 3. The germline V gene encodes CDR1 SGHRS and CDR2 YFSETQ. This CDR3 has 17 residues. Here the CDR3 DNA reads TGCGCCAGCAGCACCGGGACTAGCGGGAGGGCCTACAATGAGCAGTTCTTC. This codes for CASSTGTSGRAYNEQFF.

The chain couples TRBV29-1 to TRBJ1-2; no clear D gene. CDR3 length: 12 residues. Germline assignment: CDR1 SQVTM and CDR2 ANQGSEA. V was shortened by 6 bases and J by 2 bases, with 10 bases between the two germline ends. The CDR3 is CSVAGGNYGYTF. The CDR3 DNA sequence: TGCAGCGTGGCGGGCGGGAACTATGGCTACACCTTC.

The chain uses TRBV7-8 and TRBJ2-3, with D unclear. V dropped 5 bases and J dropped 0 bases, with 12 bases sitting between them. Germline CDR1 SGHVS, CDR2 FQNEAQ. This CDR3 region has 15 residues. The chain's CDR3 is CASSPTETSTDTQYF. The DNA for the CDR3 is TGTGCCAGCAGCCCGACGGAGACTAGCACAGATACGCAGTATTTT.

This clone occurred once. V and J are TRBV29-1 and TRBJ2-7; the D gene is possibly TRBD2 (6 bases). The CDR3 extends over 12 amino acids. Looked up from germline, CDR1 is SQVTM and CDR2 is ANQGSEA. V lost 6 bases and J lost 2, with 11 bases in between. CDR3 bases: TGCAGCGTCTCCGGACTACCCTACGAGCAGTACTTC. Protein product: CSVSGLPYEQYF.